The sequence of this TCR beta chain was determined in a study of blood T cells in healthy people across ages. Study as a whole: About one barcoded TCR beta cDNA was captured per two T cells.

Findings and limits, study-wide: Compared with aged donors, long-lived donors showed fewer expanded clones, suggesting selection. Roughly linear age-related decline in beta diversity appeared, significant by age approximately 43.

Points on this clonotype: Its antigen is currently unknown.

The second PCR ran about 6 to 11 cycles with a sample-barcoded 5' primer and J-beta primers. Each CDR3 protein is one row after TCRdb ran MiXCR on the 5' RACE reads. The sample shows 1.5 million to 2 million distinct CDR3 sequences, approximately 40% of them seen only once. Trimming left V 3 bases short and J 4 bases short, with 10 bases between. The CDR3 sequence is 13 residues long. Germline CDR1 is DFQATT and CDR2 is SNEGSKA (reference sequence). The sequencing input was blood. This chain uses TRBV20-1 with TRBJ1-5; D uncertain. This sequence was found in a human donor in good health. DNA for the CDR3: TGCAGTGCTAGCGGCGTTACTAATCAGCCCCAGCATTTT. It translates to CSASGVTNQPQHF.